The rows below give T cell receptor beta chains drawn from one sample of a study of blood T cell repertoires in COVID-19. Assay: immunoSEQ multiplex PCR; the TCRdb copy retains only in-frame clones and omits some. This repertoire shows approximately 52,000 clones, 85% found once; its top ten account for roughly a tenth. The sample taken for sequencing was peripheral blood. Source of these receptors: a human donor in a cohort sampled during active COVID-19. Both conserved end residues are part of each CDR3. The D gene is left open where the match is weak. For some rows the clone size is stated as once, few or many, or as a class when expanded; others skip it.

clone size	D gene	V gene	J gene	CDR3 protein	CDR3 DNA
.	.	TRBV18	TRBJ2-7	CASSPVKGSEQYF	TGTGCCAGCTCACCAGTGAAGGGGTCCGAGCAGTACTTC
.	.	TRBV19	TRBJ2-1	CASSPSGWWLFF	TGTGCCAGTAGTCCTAGTGGGTGGTGGCTGTTCTTC
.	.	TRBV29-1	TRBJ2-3	CSVATGAGGDTQYF	TGCAGCGTTGCAACGGGGGCAGGGGGGGATACGCAGTATTTT
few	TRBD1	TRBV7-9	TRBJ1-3	CASSSRGYGNTIYF	TGTGCCAGCAGCTCCAGGGGGTATGGAAACACCATATATTTT
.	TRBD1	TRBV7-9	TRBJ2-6	CASSLATGHSGANVLTF	TGTGCCAGCAGCTTAGCGACAGGGCACTCTGGGGCCAACGTCCTGACTTTC
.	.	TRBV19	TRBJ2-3	CASTTHWGADTQYF	TGTGCCAGTACCACCCATTGGGGGGCAGATACGCAGTATTTT
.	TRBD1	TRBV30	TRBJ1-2	CAWSADRGVYGYTF	TGTGCCTGGAGTGCGGACAGGGGAGTTTATGGCTACACCTTC
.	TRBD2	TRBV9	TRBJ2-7	CASSLGLVYEQYF	TGTGCCAGCAGCCTCGGACTAGTTTACGAGCAGTACTTC
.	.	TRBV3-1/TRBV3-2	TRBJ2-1	CASSQVQAGRKFF	TGTGCCAGCAGCCAAGTTCAGGCGGGAAGGAAGTTCTTC
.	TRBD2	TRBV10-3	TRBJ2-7	CAISEWTSGRLEQYF	TGTGCCATCAGTGAGTGGACTAGCGGGAGACTCGAGCAGTACTTC
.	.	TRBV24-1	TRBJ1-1	CATSSSAGVGEAFF	TGTGCCACCAGCAGCTCGGCGGGGGTAGGGGAAGCTTTCTTT
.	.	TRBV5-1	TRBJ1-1	CASSLVTGINTEAFF	TGCGCCAGCAGCTTGGTGACAGGTATAAACACTGAAGCTTTCTTT
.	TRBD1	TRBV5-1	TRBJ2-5	CASSSQGVGQETQYF	TGCGCCAGCAGCTCCCAGGGGGTGGGACAAGAGACCCAGTACTTC
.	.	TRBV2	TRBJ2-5	CASSWWAEETQYF	TGTGCCAGCTCCTGGTGGGCCGAGGAGACCCAGTACTTC
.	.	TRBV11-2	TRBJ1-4	CASTMGGDEKLFF	TGTGCCAGCACCATGGGAGGTGATGAAAAACTGTTTTTT
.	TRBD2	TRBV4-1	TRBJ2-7	CASSPGRVSSHEQYF	TGCGCCAGCAGCCCCGGGAGGGTGTCCTCCCACGAGCAGTACTTC
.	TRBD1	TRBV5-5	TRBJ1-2	CASSSRTGNYGYTF	TGTGCCAGCAGCTCCCGGACAGGAAACTATGGCTACACCTTC
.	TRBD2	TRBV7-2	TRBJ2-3	CASSRTGTSRTFRDTQYF	TGTGCCAGCAGCAGAACCGGGACTAGCCGAACCTTTAGAGATACGCAGTATTTT
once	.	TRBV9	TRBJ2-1	CASSVLPASVNEQFF	TGTGCCAGCAGCGTACTCCCGGCTAGCGTGAATGAGCAGTTCTTC
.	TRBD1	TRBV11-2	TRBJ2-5	CASSLDTGGGETQYF	TGTGCCAGCAGCTTAGATACAGGGGGCGGGGAGACCCAGTACTTC
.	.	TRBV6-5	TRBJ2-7	CASSLQDSYEQYF	TGTGCCAGCAGCCTACAGGACTCCTACGAGCAGTACTTC
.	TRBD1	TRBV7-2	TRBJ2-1	CASSLGDRFYNEQFF	TGTGCCAGCAGCCTGGGGGACAGGTTCTACAATGAGCAGTTCTTC
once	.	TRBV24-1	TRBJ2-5	CATSDFLSPETQYF	TGTGCCACCAGTGATTTTCTCAGTCCAGAGACCCAGTACTTC
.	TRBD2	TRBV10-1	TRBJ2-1	CASSGNLGTSGRGGYNEQFF	TGCGCCAGCAGTGGTAACCTCGGGACTAGCGGGAGAGGTGGCTACAATGAGCAGTTCTTC
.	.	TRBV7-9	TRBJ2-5	CASSRVVYQETQYF	TGTGCCAGCAGCCGAGTGGTGTACCAAGAGACCCAGTACTTC
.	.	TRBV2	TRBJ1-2	CASVTDTNYGYTF	TGTGCCAGCGTTACAGATACTAACTATGGCTACACCTTC
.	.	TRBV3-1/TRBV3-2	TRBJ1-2	CASSQGFMVGYTF	TGTGCCAGCAGCCAGGGCTTCATGGTCGGCTACACCTTC
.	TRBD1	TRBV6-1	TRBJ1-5	CASSERQGADQPQHF	TGTGCCAGCAGTGAACGACAGGGTGCCGATCAGCCCCAGCATTTT
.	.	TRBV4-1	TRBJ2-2	CASSRADSTGELFF	TGCGCCAGCAGCCGGGCTGACAGTACCGGGGAGCTGTTTTTT
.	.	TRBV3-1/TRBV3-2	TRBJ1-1	CASSPTGNTEAFF	TGTGCCAGCAGCCCGACAGGAAACACTGAAGCTTTCTTT
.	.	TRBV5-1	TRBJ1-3	CASSLQQGSGNTIYF	TGCGCCAGCAGCCTCCAACAGGGCTCTGGAAACACCATATATTTT
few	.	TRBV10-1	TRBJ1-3	CASTGRDTIYF	TGCGCCAGCACAGGGAGGGACACCATATATTTT
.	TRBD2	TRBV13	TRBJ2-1	CASSPILGGKAYNEQFF	TGTGCCAGCAGCCCGATCCTGGGGGGGAAGGCCTACAATGAGCAGTTCTTC
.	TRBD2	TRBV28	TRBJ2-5	CASTLGGRGTSETQYF	TGTGCCAGCACCCTAGGTGGGCGGGGGACGAGTGAGACCCAGTACTTC
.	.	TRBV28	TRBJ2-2	CASSFSSITGELFF	TGTGCCAGCAGTTTTTCATCCATTACCGGGGAGCTGTTTTTT
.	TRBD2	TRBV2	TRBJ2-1	CASSEPRGGSTSGTYNEQFF	TGTGCCAGCAGTGAACCGAGGGGCGGGAGTACTAGCGGGACCTACAATGAGCAGTTCTTC
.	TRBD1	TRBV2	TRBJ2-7	CASSAGRQGYEQYF	TGTGCCAGCAGTGCTGGTAGACAGGGCTACGAGCAGTACTTC
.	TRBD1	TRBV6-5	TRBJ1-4	CASSFGQGQNEKLFF	TGTGCCAGCAGTTTCGGACAGGGCCAAAATGAAAAACTGTTTTTT
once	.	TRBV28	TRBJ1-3	CASSQDISGNTIYF	TGTGCCAGCAGTCAGGACATCTCTGGAAACACCATATATTTT